Given below is one T cell receptor beta chain in context. Its antigen is still unknown. The sample belongs to a study of CD8+ T cells in alopecia areata. Overall study results and limits: It was observed that many expanded lesional clones persisted in scalp and blood during tofacitinib.

Treatment here: oral pan-JAK inhibitor, 5-10 mg twice daily. The CDR3 length is 12 residues. The germline gives CDR1 GTSNPN, CDR2 SVGIG (reference sequence). Trimming left V 2 bases short and J 5 bases short, with 6 bases between. Once RNA had been extracted, it was reverse transcribed into cDNA to act as the sequencing template. TCRdb's table, derived via immunoSEQ multiplex PCR, lists solely in-frame clones and lacks some. The table has hundreds of thousands of clones, over 45% seen once. The chain has TRBV30 and TRBJ1-4, with D uncertain. The receptor was derived from a human donor with alopecia areata. The sample in question was CD4+ T cells sorted from blood, obtained around week 54, from a patient treated with tofacitinib. CDR3 sequence (DNA): TGTGCCTGGAGTCGAGACAATGAAAAACTGTTTTTT. Its protein is CAWSRDNEKLFF.